The rows below give T cell receptor beta chains drawn from one sample of a study of technical replicates of blood from a handful of donors. Libraries were prepared by immunoSEQ multiplex PCR; TCRdb keeps only in-frame clonotypes and omits some of them. The sample shows some 70,000 clones, roughly 92% of them seen only once. The sample comprised T cells isolated from PBMCs. The receptor set was obtained from a human donor in good health. The CDR3 runs from the conserved cysteine through the conserved F or W. D genes are given only for firm matches. Expanded clones are given a class, and other clones once, few, many or no size at all.

CDR3 DNA: TGTGCCAGCTCACCGAGCGGGAGGGCCCAATACGAGCAGTACTTC
CDR3 protein: CASSPSGRAQYEQYF
clone size: NA
D gene: TRBD2
V gene: TRBV18
J gene: TRBJ2-7

CDR3 DNA: TGTGCCAGCAGCCCGACAGGCCGAGTGAGGATCAGGGGGACCGGGGAGCTGTTTTTT
CDR3 protein: CASSPTGRVRIRGTGELFF
clone size: NA
D gene: TRBD1
V gene: TRBV9
J gene: TRBJ2-2

CDR3 DNA: TGCGCCAGCAGCCCGGGTCGACTAGCGGGACGGTACGAGCAGTACTTC
CDR3 protein: CASSPGRLAGRYEQYF
clone size: NA
D gene: TRBD2
V gene: TRBV4-1
J gene: TRBJ2-7

CDR3 DNA: TGCGCCAGCAGCTTGGCCAGAGCAGGGAACACTGAAGCTTTCTTT
CDR3 protein: CASSLARAGNTEAFF
clone size: NA
D gene: NA
V gene: TRBV5-1
J gene: TRBJ1-1

CDR3 DNA: TGCGCCAGCAGCCGGGCGGCGGGAGCCACCGGGGGGGAGCAGTACTTC
CDR3 protein: CASSRAAGATGGEQYF
clone size: once
D gene: TRBD2
V gene: TRBV4-1
J gene: TRBJ2-7

CDR3 DNA: TGTGCTAGTGGCCCCGGGACAGAGAACACTGAAGCTTTCTTT
CDR3 protein: CASGPGTENTEAFF
clone size: NA
D gene: TRBD1
V gene: TRBV12-5
J gene: TRBJ1-1

CDR3 DNA: TGCAGCGTTGTCGTGACAGCGGAGACCCAGTACTTC
CDR3 protein: CSVVVTAETQYF
clone size: NA
D gene: NA
V gene: TRBV29-1
J gene: TRBJ2-5

CDR3 DNA: TGTGCTAGTAGACAGGGGGAGGGGTCCTACAATGAGCAGTTCTTC
CDR3 protein: CASRQGEGSYNEQFF
clone size: NA
D gene: TRBD1
V gene: TRBV12-5
J gene: TRBJ2-1

CDR3 DNA: TGTGCCAGCAGCGACAATCGATGGAACACTGAAGCTTTCTTT
CDR3 protein: CASSDNRWNTEAFF
clone size: NA
D gene: NA
V gene: TRBV6-1
J gene: TRBJ1-1

CDR3 DNA: TGTGCCAGCAGTTTAGGGACAGATCAGCCCCAGCATTTT
CDR3 protein: CASSLGTDQPQHF
clone size: NA
D gene: TRBD1
V gene: TRBV27
J gene: TRBJ1-5

CDR3 DNA: TGTGCCAGCTCACCTTACTACGGGACTAGCGGGAGCTCAACCGGGGAGCTGTTTTTT
CDR3 protein: CASSPYYGTSGSSTGELFF
clone size: NA
D gene: TRBD2
V gene: TRBV18
J gene: TRBJ2-2

CDR3 DNA: TGTGCCAGCAGCCGGCGGCCTAGCGACGAGCAGTACTTC
CDR3 protein: CASSRRPSDEQYF
clone size: NA
D gene: NA
V gene: TRBV13
J gene: TRBJ2-7

CDR3 DNA: TGTGCCAGCAGTTTAACAACAGGCGAGCAGTACTTC
CDR3 protein: CASSLTTGEQYF
clone size: NA
D gene: NA
V gene: TRBV27
J gene: TRBJ2-7

CDR3 DNA: TGTGCCTGGAAATCTCGTGGGACAGAGCATGGCTACACCTTC
CDR3 protein: CAWKSRGTEHGYTF
clone size: once
D gene: TRBD1
V gene: TRBV30
J gene: TRBJ1-2

CDR3 DNA: TGCGCCAGCAGCCACCCGGGACAGGGCCCTGGAAACACCATATATTTT
CDR3 protein: CASSHPGQGPGNTIYF
clone size: NA
D gene: TRBD1
V gene: TRBV4-1
J gene: TRBJ1-3

CDR3 DNA: TGTGCCAGCAGTTGGGGGCTCCGTACTAGCGGGAGAATCTTCAATGAGCAGTTCTTC
CDR3 protein: CASSWGLRTSGRIFNEQFF
clone size: NA
D gene: TRBD2
V gene: TRBV27
J gene: TRBJ2-1

CDR3 DNA: TGTGCCGGAGGATCCAGGACGAGCCCGACCCACACCGGGGAGCTGTTTTTT
CDR3 protein: CAGGSRTSPTHTGELFF
clone size: once
D gene: NA
V gene: TRBV7-9
J gene: TRBJ2-2

CDR3 DNA: TGTGCCAGTAGAATACAGGGCATCTACGAGCAGTACTTC
CDR3 protein: CASRIQGIYEQYF
clone size: NA
D gene: NA
V gene: TRBV19
J gene: TRBJ2-7

CDR3 DNA: TGTGCCAGCAGCTTCCCGCTGGTAGCGGGAAACACCGGGGAGCTGTTTTTT
CDR3 protein: CASSFPLVAGNTGELFF
clone size: NA
D gene: TRBD2
V gene: TRBV7-8
J gene: TRBJ2-2

CDR3 DNA: TGTGCCAGCAGTAAACTAGCGGAGGACTACAATGAGCAGTTCTTC
CDR3 protein: CASSKLAEDYNEQFF
clone size: NA
D gene: TRBD2
V gene: TRBV5-6
J gene: TRBJ2-1

CDR3 DNA: TGTGCCAGTATCTCTAGGACAGCGACCTATCAGCCCCAGCATTTT
CDR3 protein: CASISRTATYQPQHF
clone size: NA
D gene: NA
V gene: TRBV19
J gene: TRBJ1-5

CDR3 DNA: TGTGCCAGGGCGAAGCGGCGGGAAGGGTACGAGCAGTACTTC
CDR3 protein: CARAKRREGYEQYF
clone size: NA
D gene: NA
V gene: TRBV27
J gene: TRBJ2-7

CDR3 DNA: TGTGCCAGCAGAACCCTTGGGGGGGCAGATACGCAGTATTTT
CDR3 protein: CASRTLGGADTQYF
clone size: NA
D gene: TRBD2
V gene: TRBV6-1
J gene: TRBJ2-3

CDR3 DNA: TGTGCCAGCAGCGTCAGACAGTCGGCCACCGGGGAGCTGTTTTTT
CDR3 protein: CASSVRQSATGELFF
clone size: NA
D gene: NA
V gene: TRBV9
J gene: TRBJ2-2

CDR3 DNA: TGTGCCAGCAGCCCGCTCACCCGGGTTTACAATGAGCAGTTCTTC
CDR3 protein: CASSPLTRVYNEQFF
clone size: NA
D gene: NA
V gene: TRBV11-2
J gene: TRBJ2-1

CDR3 DNA: TGTGCCAGCAGCTCTCGGACTAGCGGCCTCACCTACGAGCAGTACTTC
CDR3 protein: CASSSRTSGLTYEQYF
clone size: NA
D gene: TRBD2
V gene: TRBV7-8
J gene: TRBJ2-7

CDR3 DNA: TGTGCCAGCAGCTTAAGACCGACAAACTACAATGAGCAGTTCTTC
CDR3 protein: CASSLRPTNYNEQFF
clone size: once
D gene: NA
V gene: TRBV7-9
J gene: TRBJ2-1

CDR3 DNA: TGTGCCAGTAGTAGAAGACAGGGACGGCCTAATGAAAAACTGTTTTTT
CDR3 protein: CASSRRQGRPNEKLFF
clone size: NA
D gene: TRBD1
V gene: TRBV19
J gene: TRBJ1-4

CDR3 DNA: TGTGCCAGCAGCTATCGGGACACCAATGAGCAGTTCTTC
CDR3 protein: CASSYRDTNEQFF
clone size: once
D gene: NA
V gene: TRBV7-2
J gene: TRBJ2-1

CDR3 DNA: TGTGCCAGCAGCTTACTTTCCACAGATACGCAGTATTTT
CDR3 protein: CASSLLSTDTQYF
clone size: NA
D gene: NA
V gene: TRBV11-2
J gene: TRBJ2-3

CDR3 DNA: TGTGCCAGCAGCTTACTCGGGGATCGGGATGAAAAACTGTTTTTT
CDR3 protein: CASSLLGDRDEKLFF
clone size: many
D gene: NA
V gene: TRBV7-9
J gene: TRBJ1-4

CDR3 DNA: TGTGCCAGCAGTTCCGCGGGAGCCAAAAACATTCAGTACTTC
CDR3 protein: CASSSAGAKNIQYF
clone size: NA
D gene: NA
V gene: TRBV7-3
J gene: TRBJ2-4

CDR3 DNA: TGTGCCTGGAGAGGAGACAGGGGGCCAGTAGAGCAGTACTTC
CDR3 protein: CAWRGDRGPVEQYF
clone size: NA
D gene: TRBD1
V gene: TRBV30
J gene: TRBJ2-7

CDR3 DNA: TGCGCCAGCAGCCAAGCGGGACTGGTAGCGGGAACAGATACGCAGTATTTT
CDR3 protein: CASSQAGLVAGTDTQYF
clone size: NA
D gene: TRBD2
V gene: TRBV4-1
J gene: TRBJ2-3

CDR3 DNA: TGTGCCAGCTCACCACCAGGGGAAGGGATGAACACTGAAGCTTTCTTT
CDR3 protein: CASSPPGEGMNTEAFF
clone size: NA
D gene: NA
V gene: TRBV18
J gene: TRBJ1-1

CDR3 DNA: TGTGCCAGCAGCTTAGAGGGATTAGCGGTTCGATCCTACAATGAGCAGTTCTTC
CDR3 protein: CASSLEGLAVRSYNEQFF
clone size: NA
D gene: NA
V gene: TRBV13
J gene: TRBJ2-1

CDR3 DNA: TGCGCCAGCAGCTTCAATCCAGGGGTGAACACTGAAGCTTTCTTT
CDR3 protein: CASSFNPGVNTEAFF
clone size: NA
D gene: NA
V gene: TRBV5-1
J gene: TRBJ1-1

CDR3 DNA: TGTGCCAGTAGTCTGTGGCAGGGGAACACCGGGGAGCTGTTTTTT
CDR3 protein: CASSLWQGNTGELFF
clone size: NA
D gene: NA
V gene: TRBV19
J gene: TRBJ2-2

CDR3 DNA: TGTGCCAGCAGCGCCCGGGATTCCTCCTACGAGCAGTACTTC
CDR3 protein: CASSARDSSYEQYF
clone size: once
D gene: NA
V gene: TRBV5-4
J gene: TRBJ2-7

CDR3 DNA: TGTGCCAGCGCCAGGGGGCCCTACGAGCAGTACTTC
CDR3 protein: CASARGPYEQYF
clone size: NA
D gene: TRBD1
V gene: TRBV27
J gene: TRBJ2-7